What follows are 29 T cell receptor beta chains derived from one specimen sequenced in a study of cytomegalovirus exposure and HLA in healthy donors. A multiplex PCR was run with 60 Vbeta primers and 13 Jbeta primers. Profiling relied on immunoSEQ multiplex PCR, and the TCRdb table lists in-frame clones only, not all of them. Of under 150,000 clones in the sample, over 60% were seen once. The sample was PBMCs. These receptors were obtained from a man aged 25 to 45 in good health and CMV-seronegative.

This rearrangement joins TRBV19 to TRBJ1-2, with D possibly TRBD1 on 6 matching bases. V lost 1 base to trimming and J lost 8 bases, with 14 bases between them. CDR1 is LNHDA and CDR2 is SQIVND in the germline V gene (reference sequence). This CDR3 has 14 amino acids. CDR3 coding DNA: TGTGCCAGTAGTATAGCCGGGACATCCTGGGGCTACACCTTC. Translated, it gives CASSIAGTSWGYTF.

The chain employs TRBV19 and TRBJ1-3; D not resolved. Trimming left V 4 bases short and J 0 bases short, with 10 bases between. In germline, CDR1 is LNHDA, CDR2 SQIVND (reference sequence). The CDR3 length is 15 residues. The DNA of the CDR3 is TGTGCCAGTAGTAGGGAGGTTACCTCTGGAAACACCATATATTTT. It translates to CASSREVTSGNTIYF.

The chain combines TRBV27 with TRBJ2-1; weak D call: TRBD1 (5 bases). The CDR3 loop spans 15 amino acids. Between the trimmed V and J ends, which lost 3 bases and 7 bases, there was a span of 16 bases. Looked up from germline, CDR1 is MNHEY and CDR2 is SMNVEV (reference sequence). The CDR3 coding sequence is TGTGCCAGCAGTTTTGACAGCCCGATCAAGAATGAGCAGTTCTTC. Its protein is CASSFDSPIKNEQFF.

This CDR3 is CASNSHGTSGRRLFF. CDR3 DNA: TGTGCCAGCAATTCGCACGGGACATCTGGGCGAAGGCTGTTTTTT. The chain carries TRBV28 and TRBJ1-4; perhaps TRBD1 as D (6 bases). Germline CDR1 MDHEN, CDR2 SYDVKM. The CDR3 spans 15 residues. Trimming stripped 7 bases from V and 14 bases from J, with 26 bases between.

The chain uses TRBV18 and TRBJ1-2; possibly TRBD1 for D (5 bases). Trimming removed 0 bases at V and 8 bases at J, with 13 bases between. CDR1 and CDR2 (germline): KGHSH, LQKENI. The CDR3 runs to 14 residues. The DNA for the CDR3 is TGTGCCAGCTCACCACCTATCCAGGGCCGGGGCTACACCTTC. Translation: CASSPPIQGRGYTF.

This clone turned up a few times. The J gene is TRBJ2-1, the V gene TRBV27, with a possible D match to TRBD1 (6 bases). V lost 5 bases to trimming and J lost 10 bases, with 18 bases between them. Germline V gives CDR1 MNHEY, CDR2 SMNVEV (reference sequence). This CDR3 is built from 14 residues. Here the CDR3 reads CASSPWDKPGEQFF. CDR3 nucleotide sequence: TGTGCCAGCAGTCCATGGGACAAGCCCGGGGAGCAGTTCTTC.

The genes are TRBV11-3 and TRBJ2-5, with TRBD1 identical over 8 bases. The CDR3 is 13 residues long. CDR1 and CDR2 from the germline V gene are SGHNT and YENEEA. Trimming at V came to 5 bases and at J to 4 bases, leaving 3 bases not matched to a gene. The CDR3, as DNA: TGTGCCAGCAGCAAACAGGGGGGAGAGACCCAGTACTTC. Amino acid sequence: CASSKQGGETQYF.

The chain links TRBV14 to TRBJ2-7, with 8 bases identical to TRBD2. The CDR3 is 15 amino acids. The ends lost 0 bases at V and 2 bases at J; junction bases unmatched: 3. Germline-derived CDR1 and CDR2 are SGHDN and FVKESK. The CDR3 is CASSQETSGTYEQYF. CDR3 nucleotide sequence: TGTGCCAGCAGCCAAGAAACTAGCGGTACCTACGAGCAGTACTTC.

The chain couples TRBV13 to TRBJ1-1, with 10 bases that match TRBD1. Germline V lookup: CDR1 PRHDT, CDR2 FYEKMQ (reference sequence). Trimming cost V 5 bases and J 4 bases; bases outside gene matches: 10. This CDR3 spans 16 amino acids. The CDR3 sequence is CASSPLRDRGPTEAFF. CDR3 DNA: TGTGCCAGCAGCCCACTCCGGGACAGGGGCCCCACTGAAGCTTTCTTT.

This chain connects TRBV4-3 to TRBJ1-1; no firm D call. The CDR3 totals 16 residues. Germline V gene data show CDR1 as LGHNA and CDR2 as YSLEER. The germline V and J ends were trimmed by 0 bases and 7 bases, with 18 bases remaining between them. The CDR3 coding sequence is TGCGCCAGCAGCCAAGATTTTGTAGAGCTTAACGGTGAAGCTTTCTTT. It is translated as CASSQDFVELNGEAFF.

The chain is built from TRBV7-8 and TRBJ1-4, with a tentative D call TRBD1 (5 bases). The CDR3 is made up of 16 amino acids. Trimming shortened V by 3 bases and J by 4 bases, and 15 bases separated the two germline ends. Germline CDR1 is SGHVS and CDR2 is FQNEAQ. The CDR3 nucleotides read TGTGCCAGCAGCTTCCCTTTGCAGGGAAATAATGAAAAACTGTTTTTT. Translated, it gives CASSFPLQGNNEKLFF.

This sequence joins TRBV15 and TRBJ1-5; the D is unclear. CDR3 length equals 16 residues. Trimming took 5 bases from V and 1 from J, leaving 15 bases between them. Germline loops: CDR1 LNHNV, CDR2 YYDKDF (reference sequence). The CDR3 here is CATSPQPGRSNQPQHF. The CDR3 DNA reads as TGTGCCACCAGCCCTCAACCGGGTAGGAGCAATCAGCCCCAGCATTTT.

The chain employs TRBV7-3 and TRBJ2-4; 7 bases are a match to TRBD1. Per the germline V gene, CDR1 is SGHTA and CDR2 is FQGTGA. Losses at the gene ends were 5 bases for V and 2 bases for J; bases not matched to a gene: 12. The CDR3 spans 17 residues. The CDR3 region has the DNA TGTGCCAGCAGCCCCAGGACAGGTCCCTTTTCCAAAAACATTCAGTACTTC. Translating gives CASSPRTGPFSKNIQYF.

CDR3 DNA sequence: TGTGCCAGCAGCCCTGACAGGGCTTACCTCTATGGCTACACCTTC. Residues: CASSPDRAYLYGYTF. The chain uses TRBV7-2 and TRBJ1-2, with 7 bases aligning to TRBD1. The CDR3 extends over 15 amino acids. Germline CDR1 and CDR2: SGHTA and FQGNSA. The trim removed 5 bases at V and 4 bases at J, leaving 10 bases unmatched.

The chain is built from TRBV28 and TRBJ1-4; D unclear. Germline CDR1 MDHEN, CDR2 SYDVKM. V lost 1 base and J 8 bases, leaving 8 bases between the germline ends. The CDR3 runs to 13 residues. CDR3 in amino acids: CASSLSRWEKLFF. The CDR3 bases are TGTGCCAGCAGTTTATCTCGGTGGGAAAAACTGTTTTTT.

The chain joins TRBV10-3 to TRBJ2-1; D remains ambiguous. Looked up from germline, CDR1 is ENHRY and CDR2 is SYGVKD. The germline V and J ends were trimmed by 7 bases and 0 bases, with 10 bases remaining between them. This CDR3 region has 14 residues. The CDR3 protein is CAIMLTYSYNEQFF. The CDR3 DNA reads as TGTGCCATCATGCTGACTTACTCCTACAATGAGCAGTTCTTC.

This sequence joins TRBV29-1 and TRBJ1-5, with 8 nucleotides matching TRBD1. The V gene's germline CDR1 is SQVTM and CDR2 ANQGSEA. V shed 6 bases, J shed 1 base, and the junction held 5 bases outside the gene matches. The CDR3 sequence is 14 residues long. CDR3 sequence reads: CSVGQGRSNQPQHF. The CDR3 nucleotides read TGCAGCGTAGGACAGGGTCGGAGCAATCAGCCCCAGCATTTT.

The chain employs TRBV5-1 and TRBJ1-1; D is unclear. CDR3 length: 13 residues. Germline V gene lookup returns CDR1 SGHRS and CDR2 YFSETQ. The ends were cut back, 4 bases at V and 0 bases at J, with 7 bases in the middle. The CDR3: CASSPQMNTEAFF. The CDR3 DNA sequence: TGCGCCAGCAGCCCGCAGATGAACACTGAAGCTTTCTTT.

The chain joins TRBV19 to TRBJ2-5; 13 bases align to TRBD2. V shed 5 bases and J 5 bases; nucleotides not matched to a gene: 11. Germline-derived CDR1 and CDR2 are LNHDA and SQIVND (reference sequence). This CDR3 has 17 amino acids. The CDR3, as DNA: TGTGCCAGTAGTCCATCGGGACTAGCGGGAAGGGATGAGACCCAGTACTTC. It yields the protein CASSPSGLAGRDETQYF.

The chain links TRBV27 to TRBJ2-7; the match to TRBD2 covers 14 bases. The germline gives CDR1 MNHEY, CDR2 SMNVEV (reference sequence). V was pared by 2 bases and J by 4 bases, with 4 bases of the junction left unmatched. The CDR3 contains 16 residues. The CDR3 region is CASSLGTSGSKYEQYF. Here the CDR3 DNA reads TGTGCCAGCAGTTTAGGGACTAGCGGGAGTAAGTACGAGCAGTACTTC.

V is TRBV30 and J is TRBJ1-4; 9 bases line up with TRBD1. CDR1 and CDR2 from the germline V gene are GTSNPN and SVGIG (reference sequence). The length of the CDR3 is 19 residues. V trimming: 2 bases; J trimming: 7 bases; junction bases outside the gene matches: 20. The CDR3 loop is CAWSWDTGTGLESSEKLFF. The DNA of the CDR3 is TGTGCCTGGAGTTGGGACACCGGGACAGGGCTCGAGTCTAGTGAAAAACTGTTTTTT.

This chain's CDR3 is CASSQPGAGANVLTF. The CDR3 DNA reads as TGTGCCAGCAGCCAACCGGGGGCTGGGGCCAACGTCCTGACTTTC. V is TRBV14 and J is TRBJ2-6; TRBD2 is a possible D gene (6 bases). Per the germline V gene, CDR1 is SGHDN and CDR2 is FVKESK. Between the trimmed V and J ends, which lost 2 bases and 2 bases, there was a span of 7 bases. This CDR3 spans 15 amino acids.

In DNA, the CDR3 is TGCGCCAGCAGCCAGGAGAGGCTACCCTACGAGCAGTACTTC. Protein: CASSQERLPYEQYF. This chain uses TRBV4-1 with TRBJ2-7, with D uncertain. CDR1 is MGHRA and CDR2 is YSYEKL in the germline V gene. With 3 bases removed from V and 2 bases from J, the gap between germline ends came to 11 bases. This CDR3 is 14 amino acids long.

This clone came up a few times. V usage is TRBV7-2 and J usage is TRBJ2-2; no firm D call. The CDR3 extends over 16 amino acids. CDR1 is SGHTA, CDR2 FQGNSA, per germline. The ends were cut back, 1 base at V and 0 bases at J, with 9 bases in the middle. CDR3 in amino acids: CASSLDLLANTGELFF. CDR3 in DNA: TGTGCCAGCAGCTTAGACCTCTTAGCGAACACCGGGGAGCTGTTTTTT.

J is TRBJ1-6 and V is TRBV7-9; no clear D. This CDR3 has 12 residues. Deletions cut 1 base from V and 12 bases from J, with 7 bases between. Germline CDR1 SEHNR, CDR2 FQNEAQ (reference sequence). CDR3 sequence reads: CASSLELQPLHF. The CDR3 nucleotides read TGTGCCAGCAGCTTAGAGCTCCAACCCCTCCACTTT.

This sequence joins TRBV30 and TRBJ2-3, with 8 positions matching TRBD2. Per germline, CDR1 GTSNPN and CDR2 SVGIG (reference sequence). The CDR3 is 13 amino acids. V lost 4 bases to trimming and J lost 2 bases; unmatched junction nucleotides: 2. Here the CDR3 DNA reads TGTGCCTGGACTAGCGGGTTCACAGATACGCAGTATTTT. Encoded protein: CAWTSGFTDTQYF.

J is TRBJ2-7 and V is TRBV7-9; 16 bases map to TRBD2. CDR1 and CDR2 (germline): SEHNR, FQNEAQ (reference sequence). With V trimmed by 5 bases and J by 6 bases, 7 bases remained unmatched. This CDR3 spans 16 amino acids. Here the CDR3 DNA reads TGTGCCAGCAGCGCCGGGACTAGCGGGGGGGCCGGCGAGCAGTACTTC. Protein sequence: CASSAGTSGGAGEQYF.

The chain has TRBV7-2 and TRBJ1-5, with 8 nucleotides matching TRBD1. CDR3 length: 14 amino acids. Germline lookup yields CDR1 SGHTA and CDR2 FQGNSA. The trim removed 5 bases at V and 4 bases at J, leaving 4 bases unmatched. As DNA, the CDR3 is TGTGCCAGCAGCAGACAGGGGTTAAATCAGCCCCAGCATTTT. Translation: CASSRQGLNQPQHF.

This clone was counted once. The V call is TRBV30, the J call TRBJ2-6; 10 nucleotides line up with TRBD1. J was trimmed by 0 bases and V by 2 bases; bases with no gene match: 4. CDR3 length equals 17 residues. The germline V gene encodes CDR1 GTSNPN and CDR2 SVGIG (reference sequence). In DNA, the CDR3 is TGTGCCTGGAGTCCGAGGACAGGGGGCTCTGGGGCCAACGTCCTGACTTTC. As protein: CAWSPRTGGSGANVLTF.